These 25 T cell receptor beta chains came from one sample sequenced in a study of PD-L1 blockade in urothelial cancer. Assay used: immunoSEQ multiplex PCR; TCRdb lists only in-frame clones, some missing. The sample shows more than 45,000 clones, roughly 77% of them seen only once. Sequenced here: PBMCs, sampled around atezolizumab (anti-PD-L1) treatment. These receptors all come from a man aged 65 to 85 with urothelial cancer.

V gene TRBV10-3 combines with J gene TRBJ2-7; 10 bases map to TRBD1. This CDR3 spans 18 amino acids. The germline CDR1 and CDR2 sequences are ENHRY and SYGVKD. Unmatched junction bases numbered 21, after V lost 6 bases and J lost 7 bases. The CDR3 loop reads CAISEGTGDLSTSGEQYF. The CDR3 DNA sequence: TGTGCCATCAGCGAGGGGACAGGGGACCTTAGTACGTCTGGGGAGCAGTACTTC.

This chain links TRBV7-2 with TRBJ1-5; D might be TRBD1 (6 bases). Germline V gene lookup returns CDR1 SGHTA and CDR2 FQGNSA. The V and J ends lost 3 bases and 0 bases respectively, with 9 bases between them. The length of the CDR3 is 15 residues. Here the CDR3 reads CASSFQTGSNQPQHF. The CDR3 DNA reads TGTGCCAGCAGCTTTCAGACAGGTAGCAATCAGCCCCAGCATTTT.

This chain connects TRBV6-1 to TRBJ1-1, with D possibly TRBD1 on 6 matching bases. V was trimmed by 10 bases and J by 0 bases, leaving 18 bases between them. Germline values: CDR1 MNHNS, CDR2 SASEGT. The CDR3 covers 15 residues. This chain's CDR3 is CATFPGALMNTEAFF. Here the CDR3 DNA reads TGTGCCACCTTTCCAGGGGCGTTGATGAACACTGAAGCTTTCTTT.

The CDR3 loop is CASKTGEDYGYTF. CDR3 DNA sequence: TGTGCCAGCAAGACAGGGGAGGACTATGGCTACACCTTC. The gene calls are TRBV4-2 and TRBJ1-2; 8 bases are shared with TRBD1. The ends lost 7 bases at V and 3 bases at J; junction bases unmatched: 4. Looked up from germline, CDR1 is LGHNA and CDR2 is YNFKEQ. This CDR3 region has 13 residues.

V is TRBV6-5 and J is TRBJ1-6; D possibly corresponds to TRBD1 (5 bases). The CDR3 is 16 residues long. Germline CDR1 is MNHEY and CDR2 is SVGAGI. Trimming removed 0 bases at V and 8 bases at J, with 14 bases between. This chain's CDR3 is CASSYSNSGLDSPLHF. For the CDR3, the DNA is TGTGCCAGCAGTTACTCGAATTCAGGGTTAGATTCACCCCTCCACTTT.

V is TRBV2 and J is TRBJ1-5, with a possible D match to TRBD1 (5 bases). Germline V gene sequence: CDR1 SNHLY, CDR2 FYNNEI. Trimming took off 4 bases at V and 2 bases at J, with 12 bases between the two ends. The CDR3 contains 15 residues. CDR3 sequence: CASSARQPRNQPQHF. The CDR3 nucleotides read TGTGCCAGCAGTGCTAGACAGCCTCGCAATCAGCCCCAGCATTTT.

This clone was counted only a few times. The chain carries TRBV5-1 and TRBJ1-1; D call uncertain. The germline V gene encodes CDR1 SGHRS and CDR2 YFSETQ. The length of the CDR3 is 14 residues. V was cut by 2 bases and J by 4 bases, with 12 bases left in between. The CDR3 nucleotides are TGCGCCAGCAGCTTTGGAAGGGAGGGCACTGAAGCTTTCTTT. Its translation is CASSFGREGTEAFF.

The chain links TRBV4-2 to TRBJ2-3; 12 nucleotides line up with TRBD2. This CDR3 is built from 18 residues. Germline V gives CDR1 LGHNA, CDR2 YNFKEQ. Trimming at V came to 4 bases and at J to 2 bases, leaving 10 bases not matched to a gene. CDR3 coding DNA: TGTGCCAGCAGCCCGATCACTAGCGGGAGGTCTCCCACAGATACGCAGTATTTT. It yields the protein CASSPITSGRSPTDTQYF.

This chain links TRBV7-2 with TRBJ1-2, with 12 nucleotides matching TRBD1. With 5 bases clipped from V and 4 bases from J, the junction kept 14 bases outside the gene matches. The germline V gene encodes CDR1 SGHTA and CDR2 FQGNSA. This CDR3 is built from 18 residues. DNA for the CDR3: TGTGCCAGCAGCATGAACATCCGGGACAGGGGGCGCCTCTATGGCTACACCTTC. It yields the protein CASSMNIRDRGRLYGYTF.

This clone is medium-sized in the sample. V gene TRBV13 combines with J gene TRBJ1-2; TRBD1 matches 7 bases. CDR1 is PRHDT and CDR2 is FYEKMQ in the germline V gene (reference sequence). Trimming at V came to 5 bases and at J to 4 bases, leaving 13 bases not matched to a gene. The CDR3 has 16 amino acids. The CDR3 DNA is TGTGCCAGCAGCCTACAGGGGTCGGTTGGTAGCTATGGCTACACCTTC. Its protein is CASSLQGSVGSYGYTF. Drawing the rest from reference TRBV13 and TRBJ1-2, the complete variable domain is AAGVIQSPRHLIKEKRETATLKCYPIPRHDTVYWYQQGPGQDPQFLISFYEKMQSDKGSIPDRFSAQQFSDYHSELNMSSLELGDSALYFCASSLQGSVGSYGYTFGSGTRLTVV.

This chain uses TRBV5-1 with TRBJ1-2; TRBD1 might be the D (5 bases). The CDR3 sequence is 17 residues long. Per germline, CDR1 SGHRS and CDR2 YFSETQ. Trimming left V 2 bases short and J 8 bases short, with 25 bases between. The CDR3 DNA sequence: TGCGCCAGCAGCTTAAACTACAGGACCCCCGAGATTGGAGGCTACACCTTC. This codes for CASSLNYRTPEIGGYTF. The full variable domain, rest sourced from reference TRBV5-1 and TRBJ1-2, is KAGVTQTPRYLIKTRGQQVTLSCSPISGHRSVSWYQQTPGQGLQFLFEYFSETQRNKGNFPGRFSGRQFSNSRSEMNVSTLELGDSALYLCASSLNYRTPEIGGYTFGSGTRLTVV.

The chain has TRBV9 and TRBJ2-1; D is undetermined. The V gene lost 0 bases and the J gene lost 5 bases, with 6 bases spanning the gap. The CDR3 runs to 13 residues. CDR1 is SGDLS, CDR2 YYNGEE, per germline. The CDR3 loop reads CASSVAPNNEQFF. The CDR3 DNA reads TGTGCCAGCAGCGTAGCTCCTAACAATGAGCAGTTCTTC.

CDR3 in amino acids: CSVDGLGRGEQFF. The CDR3 DNA is TGCAGCGTTGATGGACTAGGGCGAGGTGAGCAGTTCTTC. The rearrangement uses TRBV29-1 and TRBJ2-1; 7 nucleotides agree with TRBD2. V was clipped by 3 bases and J by 9 bases; unmatched bases: 8. From germline, CDR1 is SQVTM and CDR2 ANQGSEA. The CDR3 runs 13 residues.

The chain has TRBV5-6 and TRBJ2-3; maybe TRBD1 (5 bases). CDR1 and CDR2 from the germline V gene are SGHDT and YYEEEE. V dropped 0 bases and J dropped 3 bases, with 14 bases sitting between them. This CDR3 spans 16 amino acids. The CDR3 bases are TGTGCCAGCAGCTTGGTTAGGGGAACTCGGACAGATACGCAGTATTTT. Translating it yields CASSLVRGTRTDTQYF.

The gene calls are TRBV4-1 and TRBJ2-4, with 9 bases aligning to TRBD1. V lost 1 base and J lost 7; bases outside the gene matches: 5. Germline V CDR1 and CDR2: MGHRA, YSYEKL. There are 15 residues in the CDR3. The CDR3: CASSQVRTGANIQYF. CDR3 nucleotide sequence: TGCGCCAGCAGCCAAGTTAGGACAGGGGCGAACATTCAGTACTTC.

This chain joins TRBV7-2 and TRBJ2-1; 8 positions agree with TRBD1. The germline gives CDR1 SGHTA, CDR2 FQGNSA. The CDR3 is 16 residues long. The V gene end was trimmed by 3 bases and the J gene end by 5 bases; junction bases not matched to a gene: 9. The CDR3: CASSFRQGLVDNEQFF. The CDR3 DNA sequence: TGTGCCAGCAGCTTCCGACAGGGGTTGGTTGACAATGAGCAGTTCTTC.

The table lists this clone with a few counts. The V and J genes are TRBV2 and TRBJ1-5, with 7 bases that match TRBD1. CDR1 is SNHLY, CDR2 FYNNEI, per germline. With 6 bases clipped from V and 7 bases from J, the junction kept 9 bases outside the gene matches. The length of the CDR3 is 14 residues. CDR3 loop: CASRDDRVFQPQHF. The CDR3 DNA sequence: TGTGCCAGCAGGGACGACAGGGTTTTCCAGCCCCAGCATTTT.

The chain is built from TRBV7-2 and TRBJ2-5; 13 nucleotides match TRBD2. This CDR3 comprises 16 residues. Germline V gene sequence: CDR1 SGHTA, CDR2 FQGNSA. V lost 1 base, J lost 1 base, and 0 bases stayed unmatched. The chain's CDR3 is CASSLGLAGGQETQYF. DNA of the CDR3: TGTGCCAGCAGCTTAGGACTAGCGGGAGGCCAAGAGACCCAGTACTTC.

The chain couples TRBV5-1 to TRBJ2-6; tentative D call: TRBD1 (5 bases). The CDR3 consists of 16 residues. V gave up 3 bases and J gave up 0 bases, with 10 bases separating them. CDR1 and CDR2 from the germline V gene are SGHRS and YFSETQ. The CDR3 loop reads CASSSGLDSGANVLTF. The CDR3 DNA reads TGCGCCAGCAGCTCAGGGTTGGACTCTGGGGCCAACGTCCTGACTTTC.

This clone has just one count. CDR3 coding DNA: TGTGCCAGCTCTCTTCCCCCCCCAGGGAGGGGTGAAAAACTGTTTTTT. As protein: CASSLPPPGRGEKLFF. The V and J genes are TRBV18 and TRBJ1-4, with D possibly TRBD1 on 5 matching bases. CDR1 KGHSH and CDR2 LQKENI come from the germline V gene. The V and J ends lost 6 bases and 7 bases respectively, with 21 bases between them. This CDR3 has 16 residues.

This clone was seen only once. The rearrangement uses TRBV28 and TRBJ1-5, with 7 bases lining up with TRBD1. The CDR3 spans 12 residues. CDR1 and CDR2 from the germline V gene are MDHEN and SYDVKM. Trimming cost V 6 bases and J 4 bases; bases outside gene matches: 0. Here the CDR3 reads CASRQGNQPQHF. For the CDR3, the DNA is TGTGCCAGCAGACAGGGGAATCAGCCCCAGCATTTT.

The chain uses TRBV30 and TRBJ2-3, with 10 bases lining up with TRBD2. This CDR3 spans 14 amino acids. Germline V CDR1 and CDR2: GTSNPN, SVGIG (reference sequence). With 3 bases clipped from V and 0 bases from J, the junction kept 0 bases outside the gene matches. The CDR3 loop reads CAWRTSGSTDTQYF. DNA for the CDR3: TGTGCCTGGAGGACTAGCGGGAGCACAGATACGCAGTATTTT.

The J gene is TRBJ2-7, the V gene TRBV15; 7 positions agree with TRBD2. The CDR3 consists of 14 residues. CDR1 and CDR2 from the germline V gene are LNHNV and YYDKDF (reference sequence). Trimming at V came to 1 base and at J to 3 bases, leaving 3 bases not matched to a gene. The CDR3 sequence is CATSRAGGVYEQYF. The CDR3 bases are TGTGCCACCAGCAGAGCTGGGGGGGTCTACGAGCAGTACTTC.

The chain couples TRBV7-2 to TRBJ2-7; TRBD2 matches 8 bases. The length of the CDR3 is 15 residues. The V gene end was trimmed by 5 bases and the J gene end by 2 bases; junction bases not matched to a gene: 8. The germline gives CDR1 SGHTA, CDR2 FQGNSA. CDR3 residues: CASSTVAGSTYEQYF. In nucleotides, the CDR3 is TGTGCCAGCAGCACAGTAGCGGGGAGTACCTACGAGCAGTACTTC.

This clone is medium-sized (0.01 to 0.1%) in the sample. J is TRBJ1-6 and V is TRBV19; 9 nucleotides align to TRBD1. The trim removed 5 bases at V and 9 bases at J, leaving 17 bases unmatched. The CDR3 sequence is 18 residues long. CDR1 LNHDA and CDR2 SQIVND come from the germline V gene (reference sequence). This chain's CDR3 is CASSPGQGKGRFGSPLHF. The DNA of the CDR3 is TGTGCCAGTAGTCCCGGACAGGGGAAAGGGCGTTTTGGTTCACCCCTCCACTTT.